This T cell receptor (beta chain) emerged from a study of blood T cell repertoires in COVID-19. On the study more broadly: Italy, Spain and the United States were the sources of the convalescent and acute COVID-19 samples.

Some clones are missing from TCRdb's copy, which holds only in-frame ones; the method was immunoSEQ multiplex PCR. The data hold about 140,000 clones, with over 70% observed a single time. Trimming left V 6 bases short and J 4 bases short, with 15 bases between. Looked up from germline, CDR1 is MNHEY and CDR2 is SVGAGI. The CDR3 has 14 residues. What the recovered Cohort 3 donors had was two negative PCRs, clearance, or symptom resolution. Material for sequencing was PBMCs or T cells enriched from blood (not recorded which). This clonotype was obtained from a man in his 60s who had recovered from COVID-19. The rearrangement links TRBV6-5 to TRBJ1-2; D is ambiguous. CDR3 sequence reads: CASSPSGSTYGYTF. CDR3 sequence (DNA): TGTGCCAGCAGCCCGTCGGGGTCCACCTATGGCTACACCTTC.